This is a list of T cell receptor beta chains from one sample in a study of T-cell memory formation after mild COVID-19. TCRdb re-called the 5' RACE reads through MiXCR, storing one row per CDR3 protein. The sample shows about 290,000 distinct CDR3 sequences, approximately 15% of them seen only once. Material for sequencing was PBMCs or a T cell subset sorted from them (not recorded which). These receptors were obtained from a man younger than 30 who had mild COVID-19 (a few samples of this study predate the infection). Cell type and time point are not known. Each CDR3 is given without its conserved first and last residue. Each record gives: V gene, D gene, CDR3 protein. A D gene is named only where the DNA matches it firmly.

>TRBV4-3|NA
ASSQAGGVGDTQY
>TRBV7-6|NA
AVTGAWGEKLF
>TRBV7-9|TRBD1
ASSEGQADTIY
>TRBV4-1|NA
ASSQVIGGTGELF
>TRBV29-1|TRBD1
SAGQGVATEAF
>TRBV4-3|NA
ASSQDGGRGTDTQY
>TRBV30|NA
AWSRLRGPQH
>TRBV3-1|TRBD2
ASTRGLAGGLDTQY
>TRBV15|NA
ATSHPRGVSSGNTIY
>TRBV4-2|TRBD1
ASSQDGQGNYGYT
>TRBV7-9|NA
ASSLEVRGYT
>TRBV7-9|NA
ASSSQGGDTEAF
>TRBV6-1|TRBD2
ASGERGKNEQF
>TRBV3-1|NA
ASSQGFRGTEAF
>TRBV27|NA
ASSLRSSDEQY
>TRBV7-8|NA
ASSLSRGTDQTIY
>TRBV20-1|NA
SAPSVGPGNTIY
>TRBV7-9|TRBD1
ASSADRGLRQY
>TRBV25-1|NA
ASSDRRTNSPLH
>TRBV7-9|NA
ASSSTSQRTDTQY
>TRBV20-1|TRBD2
SAATSGGAVTQY
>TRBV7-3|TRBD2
ASSPRLAGDRTDTQY
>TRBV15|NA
ATTQGDGYT
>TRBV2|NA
ASSDGSTNEKLF
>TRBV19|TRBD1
ASSTGEWGNIQY
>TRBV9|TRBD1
ASSPRGQINYGYT
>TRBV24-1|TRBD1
ATSDPTGAGETQY
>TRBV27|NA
ASWARSGAGNQPQH
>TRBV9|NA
ASQDPGAGTEAF
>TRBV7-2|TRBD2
ASSSGTSGGGQYEQY
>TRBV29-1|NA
SVALLGNTEAF
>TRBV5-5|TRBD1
ASSPRHGTGADEQF
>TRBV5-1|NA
ASSLSSGVTSGYT
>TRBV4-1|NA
ASSQTRDQTEAF
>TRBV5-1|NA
ASSRPMDTVSYEQY
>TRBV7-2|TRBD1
ASSLRGGQGNQPQH
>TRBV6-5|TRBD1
ASSPQIQGAGQPQH
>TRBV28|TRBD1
ASSFPGTGSYNEQF
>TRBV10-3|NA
AISGVEQGRGKQY
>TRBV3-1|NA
ASSPGTETQY
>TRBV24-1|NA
ATSDPRTGANVLT
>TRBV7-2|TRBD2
ASSSGLAGGYEQF
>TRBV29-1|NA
SVEDRFTNQETQY
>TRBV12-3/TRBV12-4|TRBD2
ASSLRRGIDTQY
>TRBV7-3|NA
ASSLPATGTTDTQY
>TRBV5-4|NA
ASSEGGDATNEKLF
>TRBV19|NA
ASSIGAENTGELF
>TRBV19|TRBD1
ASSMTGGQETQY
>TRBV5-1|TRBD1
ASLGDRGGAF
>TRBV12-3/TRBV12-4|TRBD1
ASNQGVGGEQF
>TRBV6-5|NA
ASSGDRFYNEQF
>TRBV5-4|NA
ASILWGATDTQY